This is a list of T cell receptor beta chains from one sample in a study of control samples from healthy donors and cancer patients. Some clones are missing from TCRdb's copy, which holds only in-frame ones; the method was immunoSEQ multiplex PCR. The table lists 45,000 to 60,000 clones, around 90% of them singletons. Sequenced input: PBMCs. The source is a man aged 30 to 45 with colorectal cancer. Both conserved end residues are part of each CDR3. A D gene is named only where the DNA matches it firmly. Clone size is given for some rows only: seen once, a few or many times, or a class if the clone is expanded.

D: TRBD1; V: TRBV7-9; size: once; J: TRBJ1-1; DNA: TGTGCCAGCAGCCCCGGTAAGTTGCAGGGGGCTATTTGGACTGAAGCTTTCTTT; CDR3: CASSPGKLQGAIWTEAFF
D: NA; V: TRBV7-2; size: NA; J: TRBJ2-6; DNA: TGTGCCAGCAGCTTATCGGTCTCTGGGGCCAACGTCCTGACTTTC; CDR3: CASSLSVSGANVLTF
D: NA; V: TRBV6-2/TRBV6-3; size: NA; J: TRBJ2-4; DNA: TGTGCCAGCAGCCCAGGGTCCCTAAACATTCAGTACTTC; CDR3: CASSPGSLNIQYF
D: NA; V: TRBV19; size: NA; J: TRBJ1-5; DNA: TGTGCCAGTAGTATCCCTCTTACGAATCAGCCCCAGCATTTT; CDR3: CASSIPLTNQPQHF
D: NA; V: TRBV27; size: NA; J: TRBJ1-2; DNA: TGTGCCAGCAGTTTTGGGGAAAACTATGGCTACACCTTC; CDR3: CASSFGENYGYTF
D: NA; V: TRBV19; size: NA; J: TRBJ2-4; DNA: TGTGCCAGTAGCCCAGAGGGGGAGGGAGGCATTCAGTACTTC; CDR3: CASSPEGEGGIQYF
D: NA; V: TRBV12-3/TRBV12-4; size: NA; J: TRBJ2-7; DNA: TGTGCCAGCAGTTTAGTGCGGACCCGCGAGCAGTACTTC; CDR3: CASSLVRTREQYF
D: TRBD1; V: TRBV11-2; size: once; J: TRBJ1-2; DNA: TGTGCCAGCAGCGCAGGGGGTGGCTATGGCTACACCTTC; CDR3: CASSAGGGYGYTF
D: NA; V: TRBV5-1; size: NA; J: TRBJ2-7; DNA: TGCGCCAGCAGCTTGGCGGGCAGGGGGGGCTCCTACGAGCAGTACTTC; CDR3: CASSLAGRGGSYEQYF
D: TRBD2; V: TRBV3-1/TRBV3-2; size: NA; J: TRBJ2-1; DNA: TGTGCCAGCAGCCAGATCGCCGGGACTAGCGGGTCCGAGCAGTTCTTC; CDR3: CASSQIAGTSGSEQFF
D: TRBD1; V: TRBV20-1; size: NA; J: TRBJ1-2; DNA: TGCAGTGCTAGTAGGACAGGGGGGAACTATGGCTACACCTTC; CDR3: CSASRTGGNYGYTF
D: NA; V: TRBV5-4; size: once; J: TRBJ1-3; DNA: TGTGCCAGCAGCTTGAATCGGATGAGGGGTCCCTCTGGAAACACCATATATTTT; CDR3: CASSLNRMRGPSGNTIYF
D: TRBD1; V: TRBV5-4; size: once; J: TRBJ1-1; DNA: TGTGCCAGCAGCCCACAACTCCGACAGGGGGCGGTCACTGAAGCTTTCTTT; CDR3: CASSPQLRQGAVTEAFF
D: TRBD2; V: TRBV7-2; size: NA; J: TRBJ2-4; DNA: TGTGCCAGCAGCTTAGTTTTATATGGTAGCGGGGGAGCCAAAAACATTCAGTACTTC; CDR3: CASSLVLYGSGGAKNIQYF
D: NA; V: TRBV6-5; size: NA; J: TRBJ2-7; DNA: TGTGCCAGCAGAGCCCAAGTCCTAACCTACGAGCAGTACTTC; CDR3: CASRAQVLTYEQYF
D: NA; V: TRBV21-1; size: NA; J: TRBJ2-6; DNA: TGTGCCAGCAGCAAGATGGAATCGACAGAGAGCTCTGGGGCCAACGTCCTGACTTTC; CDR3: CASSKMESTESSGANVLTF
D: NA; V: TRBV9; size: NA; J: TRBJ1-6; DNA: TGTGCCAGCAGCGTAGGTCCCGGGGAAAGCTCCTATAATTCACCCCTCCACTTT; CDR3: CASSVGPGESSYNSPLHF
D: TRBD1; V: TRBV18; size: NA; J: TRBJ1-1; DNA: TGTGCCAGCTCACCACCGGCCCTCGGGACAGGGGCGAGCACTGAAGCTTTCTTT; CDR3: CASSPPALGTGASTEAFF
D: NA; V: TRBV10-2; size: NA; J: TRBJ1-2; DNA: TGCGCCAGCAGTGAGGGTTTATTGAACTATGGCTACACCTTC; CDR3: CASSEGLLNYGYTF
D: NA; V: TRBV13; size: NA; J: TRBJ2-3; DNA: TGTGCCAGCAGCTTACGCCAGGCTCTCACAGATACGCAGTATTTT; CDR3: CASSLRQALTDTQYF
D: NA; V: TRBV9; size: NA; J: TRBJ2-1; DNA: TGTGCCAGCAGCGGCGGGGGACAGGACTTGGATGAGCAGTTCTTC; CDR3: CASSGGGQDLDEQFF
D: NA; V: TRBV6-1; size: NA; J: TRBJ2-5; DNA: TGTGCCAGCAGTGAAGAAGTAGAGACCCAGTACTTC; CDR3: CASSEEVETQYF
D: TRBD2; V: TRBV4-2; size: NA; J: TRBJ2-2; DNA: TGTGCCAGCAGCCAAAAAGTGACTAGCGGGGATCCCGGGGAGCTGTTTTTT; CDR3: CASSQKVTSGDPGELFF
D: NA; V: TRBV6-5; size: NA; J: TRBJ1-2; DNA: TGTGCCAGCCCAGGACAGAATGTCGGCTACACCTTC; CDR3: CASPGQNVGYTF
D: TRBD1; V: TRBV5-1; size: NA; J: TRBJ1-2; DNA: TGCGCCAGCAGCTTTGGACAGGGGAATGGCTACACCTTC; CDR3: CASSFGQGNGYTF
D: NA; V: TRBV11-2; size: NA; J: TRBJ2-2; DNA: TGTGCCAGCACCCCCCGGGGACGTAGGACCGGGGAGCTGTTTTTT; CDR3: CASTPRGRRTGELFF
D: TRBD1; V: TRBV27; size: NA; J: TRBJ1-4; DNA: TGTGCCAGCAGTAAAGGACAGGGGGTCACTAATGAAAAACTGTTTTTT; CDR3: CASSKGQGVTNEKLFF
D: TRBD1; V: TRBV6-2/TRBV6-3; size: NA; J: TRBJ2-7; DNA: TGTGCCAGCAGTTACTCGGACAGGCGCCGAGAGCAGTACTTC; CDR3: CASSYSDRRREQYF
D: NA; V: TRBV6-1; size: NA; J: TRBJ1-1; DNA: TGTGCCAGCAGTGAAGCGCTTCTGGGCGGGACAATGGCTTTCTTT; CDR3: CASSEALLGGTMAFF
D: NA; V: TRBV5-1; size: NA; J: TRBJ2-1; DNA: TGCGCCAGCAGCTTGGCGTTGCGGACACCCTACAATGAGCAGTTCTTC; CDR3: CASSLALRTPYNEQFF
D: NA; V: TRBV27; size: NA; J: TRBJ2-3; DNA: TGTGCCAGCAGTTTCGTGGGTGGCCCTGCGGATACGCAGTATTTT; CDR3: CASSFVGGPADTQYF
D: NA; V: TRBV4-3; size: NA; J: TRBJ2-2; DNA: TGCGCCAGCAGCCAAGATCTCAGGGCCAACACCGGGGAGCTGTTTTTT; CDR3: CASSQDLRANTGELFF
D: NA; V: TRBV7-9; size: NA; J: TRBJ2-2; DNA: TGTGCCAGCAGCTTAAGTGGGAGCGCGTTAGGGGAGCTGTTTTTT; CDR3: CASSLSGSALGELFF
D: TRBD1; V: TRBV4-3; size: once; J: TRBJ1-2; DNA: TGCGCCAGCAGCCTCACCATCGGGACAGGGAGGTTTAGAGGTCTGGGCTACACCTTC; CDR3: CASSLTIGTGRFRGLGYTF
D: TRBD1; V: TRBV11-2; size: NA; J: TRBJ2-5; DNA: TGTGCCAGCAGCTCTTCACCGAGGGACAGGCAAGAGACCCAGTACTTC; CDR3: CASSSSPRDRQETQYF
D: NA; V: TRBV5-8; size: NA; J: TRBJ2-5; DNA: TGTGCCAGCAGCTCGAGGGAGACCCAGTACTTC; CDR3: CASSSRETQYF
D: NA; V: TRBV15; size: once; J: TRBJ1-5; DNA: TGTGCCACCAGCAGGAGGCTCAATCAGCCCCAGCATTTT; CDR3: CATSRRLNQPQHF
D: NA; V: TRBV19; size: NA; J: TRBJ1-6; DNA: TGTGCCAGTACCAGCTCGATCAATTATAATTCACCCCTCCACTTT; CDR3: CASTSSINYNSPLHF
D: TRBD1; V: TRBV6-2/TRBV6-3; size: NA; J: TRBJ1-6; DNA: TGTGCCAGCAGTTACTCGTCCTGGAATGGTGACAGGGCTTCACCCCTCCACTTT; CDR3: CASSYSSWNGDRASPLHF
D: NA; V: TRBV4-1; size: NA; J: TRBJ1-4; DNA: TGCGCCAGCAGCCACCTGCAGGGGCCGGGGGAAAAACTGTTTTTT; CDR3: CASSHLQGPGEKLFF
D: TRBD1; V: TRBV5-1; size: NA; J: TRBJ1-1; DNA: TGCGCCAGCAGGGTGACAGGGGGCACTGAAGCTTTCTTT; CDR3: CASRVTGGTEAFF
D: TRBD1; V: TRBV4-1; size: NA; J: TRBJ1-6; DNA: TGCGCCAGCAGCCATAATCCGACAGGGAGGTCCTATAATTCACCCCTCCACTTT; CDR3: CASSHNPTGRSYNSPLHF
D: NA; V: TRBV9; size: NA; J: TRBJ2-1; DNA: TGTGCCAGCAGCGAGGGGTTGACCTACAATGAGCAGTTCTTC; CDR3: CASSEGLTYNEQFF
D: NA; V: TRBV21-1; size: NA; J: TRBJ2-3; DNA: TGTGCCAGCAGCAATCGTGTTCCGGGCCGAGGAATTGGTACGCAGTATTTT; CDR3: CASSNRVPGRGIGTQYF
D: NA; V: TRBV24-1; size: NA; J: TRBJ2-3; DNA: TGTGCCACCAGTAGAGTCGGGAGCACAGATACGCAGTATTTT; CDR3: CATSRVGSTDTQYF
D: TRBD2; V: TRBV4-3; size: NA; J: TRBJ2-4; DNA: TGCGCCAGCAGCCATTCTAGCGGGGGGGCCTTTTCGGACATTCAGTACTTC; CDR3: CASSHSSGGAFSDIQYF
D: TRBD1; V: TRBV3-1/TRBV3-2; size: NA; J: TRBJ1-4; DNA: TGTGCCAGCAGCCAAGAAGGAGACAGGGATGAAAAACTGTTTTTT; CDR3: CASSQEGDRDEKLFF
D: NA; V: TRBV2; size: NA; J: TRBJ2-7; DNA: TGTGCCACCCTTCCGGGACATACCTTCTACGAGCAGTACTTC; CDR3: CATLPGHTFYEQYF
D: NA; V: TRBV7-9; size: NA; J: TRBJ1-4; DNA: TGTGCCAGCAGCTTTGCCGTGGAGGAAAAACTGTTTTTT; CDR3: CASSFAVEEKLFF
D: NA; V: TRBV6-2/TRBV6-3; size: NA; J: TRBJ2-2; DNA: TGTGCCAGCAGTTACTCGAAGAGGACTTCAGCCCACACCGGGGAGCTGTTTTTT; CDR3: CASSYSKRTSAHTGELFF
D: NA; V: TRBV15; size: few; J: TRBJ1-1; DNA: TGTGCCACCAGCGGAAACAAGGACAGAGAAGCTTTCTTT; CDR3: CATSGNKDREAFF
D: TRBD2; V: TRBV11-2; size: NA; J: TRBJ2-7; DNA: TGTGCCAGCAGCTTCGGTGGGGGGGACTACGAGCAGTACTTC; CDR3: CASSFGGGDYEQYF
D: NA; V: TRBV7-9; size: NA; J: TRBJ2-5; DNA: TGTGCCAGCAGCTTACCCCCCGAGCGACAGTACTTC; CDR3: CASSLPPERQYF
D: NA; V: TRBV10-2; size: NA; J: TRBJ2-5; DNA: TGCGCCAGCAGTGAATCACAGCTGAGGGAGACCCAGTACTTC; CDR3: CASSESQLRETQYF
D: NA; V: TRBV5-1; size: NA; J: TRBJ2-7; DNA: TGCGCCAGCAGACCGGGGAGCTCCTACGAGCAGTACTTC; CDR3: CASRPGSSYEQYF
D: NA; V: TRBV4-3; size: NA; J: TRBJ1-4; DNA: TGCGCCAGCAGCCAAGGAAGACCACCGGTTGAAAAACTGTTTTTT; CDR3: CASSQGRPPVEKLFF
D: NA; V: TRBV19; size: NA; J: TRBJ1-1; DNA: TGTGCCAGTAGTATTCGCCAGGGTCCTGAAGCTTTCTTT; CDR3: CASSIRQGPEAFF
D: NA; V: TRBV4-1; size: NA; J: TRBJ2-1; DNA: TGCGCCAGCAGCCAAGAAGGCTTGACGGCTTACAATGAGCAGTTCTTC; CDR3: CASSQEGLTAYNEQFF
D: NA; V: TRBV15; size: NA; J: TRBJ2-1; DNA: TGTGCCACCAGCAGCCTAAAGGCAGGGATATCCTACAATGAGCAGTTCTTC; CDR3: CATSSLKAGISYNEQFF